A selection of T cell receptor beta chains follows, all from one sample in a study of T cells of healthy individuals. MiXCR was run by TCRdb on the 5' RACE reads, yielding one entry per CDR3 protein. The repertoire holds more than 85,000 distinct CDR3 sequences, with 17% as singletons. These receptors all come from a human donor in good health. The CDR3 runs from the conserved cysteine through the conserved F or W. The D gene is left open where the match is weak. Clone size is shown for a subset of rows, as once, few, many or a class of expanded clone.

j_call v_call d_call clone_size cdr3_aa cdr3_nt
TRBJ1-1 TRBV3-1 . many CASSFTGAEAFF TGTGCCAGCAGCTTTACGGGGGCTGAAGCTTTCTTT
TRBJ2-3 TRBV25-1 . . CASSVRAPPNTQYF TGTGCCAGCAGTGTCCGGGCCCCGCCAAATACGCAGTATTTT
TRBJ2-5 TRBV6-5 TRBD1 few CASGGDRKETQYF TGTGCCAGCGGAGGGGACAGGAAAGAGACCCAGTACTTC
TRBJ2-7 TRBV28 TRBD1 . CASSDRDPYEQYF TGTGCCAGCAGTGACAGGGACCCCTACGAGCAGTACTTC
TRBJ2-7 TRBV20-1 . . CSARGSIYEQYF TGCAGTGCTAGAGGATCTATCTACGAGCAGTACTTC
TRBJ1-3 TRBV7-9 . many CASTRSWDSGNTIYF TGTGCCAGCACCCGAAGTTGGGACTCTGGAAACACCATATATTTT
TRBJ1-1 TRBV6-1 . . CASSTEGEDTEAFF TGTGCCAGCAGCACGGAGGGGGAGGACACTGAAGCTTTCTTT
TRBJ2-3 TRBV4-3 . . CASSQDLGHDTQYF TGCGCCAGCAGCCAAGACTTAGGCCACGATACGCAGTATTTT
TRBJ2-1 TRBV7-3 TRBD2 few CASSPRPVISSGMSEQFF TGTGCCAGCAGCCCCCGCCCCGTCATCTCTAGCGGGATGAGCGAGCAGTTCTTC
TRBJ2-1 TRBV5-1 . . CASSWVLGNNEQFF TGTGCCAGCAGCTGGGTGTTGGGTAACAATGAGCAGTTCTTC
TRBJ1-1 TRBV6-6 TRBD1 . CASSYSPGQGNTEAFF TGTGCCAGCAGTTACTCGCCAGGACAGGGAAACACTGAAGCTTTCTTT
TRBJ2-3 TRBV6-4 TRBD1 many CASSAQGAEDTQYF TGTGCCAGCAGTGCCCAGGGGGCTGAAGATACGCAGTATTTT
TRBJ2-5 TRBV9 TRBD2 . CASSAGTSGRGKTQYF TGTGCCAGCAGCGCTGGGACTAGCGGGAGAGGGAAGACCCAGTACTTC
TRBJ1-6 TRBV5-1 . few CASSLDRASPLHF TGCGCCAGCAGCTTGGATAGGGCTTCACCCCTCCACTTT
TRBJ2-5 TRBV3-1 . few CASSQSPGALETQYF TGTGCCAGCAGCCAATCTCCGGGGGCACTGGAGACCCAGTACTTC
TRBJ2-1 TRBV2 TRBD1 . CASSRQGAAYNEQFF TGTGCCAGCAGTCGACAGGGGGCCGCCTACAATGAGCAGTTCTTC
TRBJ2-3 TRBV2 . . CASSEDRFTDTQYF TGTGCCAGCAGTGAGGACCGATTCACAGATACGCAGTATTTT
TRBJ2-7 TRBV6-1 TRBD1 many CASSKTGGYEQYF TGTGCCAGCAGTAAAACAGGGGGTTACGAGCAGTACTTC
TRBJ2-3 TRBV28 TRBD2 once CASSLSGVGADTQYF TGTGCCAGCAGTTTAAGCGGGGTGGGTGCAGATACGCAGTATTTT
TRBJ1-2 TRBV19 TRBD1 . CASTTTGEHYGYTF TGTGCCAGTACCACGACAGGGGAACACTATGGCTACACCTTC
TRBJ2-5 TRBV20-1 TRBD2 many CSAQLAEQETQYF TGCAGTGCTCAGCTAGCGGAACAAGAGACCCAGTACTTC
TRBJ2-3 TRBV4-2 . . CASSQGWNTDTQYF TGTGCCAGCAGCCAAGGGTGGAACACAGATACGCAGTATTTT
TRBJ2-1 TRBV5-1 . . CASTGGYLSSYNEQFF TGCGCCAGCACCGGGGGCTACCTGAGCTCCTACAATGAGCAGTTCTTC
TRBJ1-2 TRBV7-2 TRBD1 many CASSLVQGALGGYTF TGTGCCAGCAGCTTAGTGCAGGGGGCATTAGGCGGCTACACCTTC
TRBJ2-7 TRBV20-1 . . CSARAIAGTSSYEQYF TGCAGTGCTAGAGCAATCGCAGGAACATCCTCCTACGAGCAGTACTTC
TRBJ1-5 TRBV5-1 . . CASSLGAGDQPQHF TGCGCCAGCAGCTTGGGCGCAGGGGATCAGCCCCAGCATTTT
TRBJ2-7 TRBV4-3 . . CASSQAAGFLTYF TGCGCCAGCAGCCAAGCGGCGGGATTCCTGACGTACTTC
TRBJ2-3 TRBV24-1 TRBD2 few CATSEERGVTDTQYF TGTGCCACCAGTGAGGAGCGGGGAGTTACAGATACGCAGTATTTT
TRBJ1-5 TRBV5-1 . . CASSLRGGPQHF TGCGCCAGCAGCTTGCGAGGGGGGCCCCAGCATTTT